This record concerns one TCR beta chain sequence. What it recognizes is unknown. This CDR3 region has 18 residues. The V gene end was trimmed by 0 bases and the J gene end by 2 bases; junction bases not matched to a gene: 9. Germline CDR1 LNHNV, CDR2 YYDKDF (reference sequence). This sample stems from a study of cytomegalovirus exposure and HLA in healthy donors. In the study overall: About 80 million unique TCRs from HLA-typed donors made up an early data release.

The study ran its PCR with 60 Vbeta and 13 Jbeta primers. TCRdb's copy holds only in-frame clones and misses some; the assay was immunoSEQ multiplex PCR. This table holds around 150,000 clones, approximately 72% found once. Study outcomes and limitations: Later findings reportedly placed an Asian-associated ancestry cluster below the roughly 730-donor mean for N-insertions.

The chain uses TRBV15 and TRBJ1-5; 8 nucleotides agree with TRBD1. The sequence derives from a man aged 40-50 years in good health and CMV-seropositive. The sequenced sample was PBMCs. The CDR3 sequence: CATSRDLGQGGGNQPQHF. The CDR3 nucleotides read TGTGCCACCAGCAGAGATCTAGGACAGGGTGGGGGCAATCAGCCCCAGCATTTT.